Following are 6 T cell receptor beta chains from one sample sequenced in a study of CD8 T cells in Susac syndrome. RNA totalling roughly 0.5 to 1 ug underwent reverse transcription with random hexamers. Using its own MiXCR run on the immunoSEQ multiplex PCR reads, TCRdb lists one record per CDR3 protein. The table has about 110,000 distinct CDR3 sequences, around 97% seen once. The specimen was CD4+ T cells from PBMCs. Source of these receptors: a human donor in good health.

The chain uses TRBV6-2 or TRBV6-3 and TRBJ2-5, with no clear D. The V end was cut by 8 bases, the J end by 1 base, with 11 bases between. CDR1 is MNHEY, CDR2 SVGEGT, per germline. The CDR3 length is 13 residues. The CDR3 coding sequence is TGTGCCAGCTTACCGGGCAGCCAAGAGACCCAGTACTTC. Its protein product is CASLPGSQETQYF.

The chain carries TRBV5-4 and TRBJ1-2; 8 positions agree with TRBD1. CDR1 and CDR2 (germline): SGHNT, YYREEE (reference sequence). The CDR3 is 13 amino acids. V was pared by 0 bases and J by 8 bases, with 3 bases of the junction left unmatched. CDR3 DNA sequence: TGTGCCAGCAGCTTGGCACAGGGGGACGGCTACACCTTC. Translating gives CASSLAQGDGYTF. The full variable domain, completed using reference TRBV5-4 and TRBJ1-2, is ETGVTQSPTHLIKTRGQQVTLRCSSQSGHNTVSWYQQALGQGPQFIFQYYREEENGRGNFPPRFSGLQFPNYSSELNVNALELDDSALYLCASSLAQGDGYTFGSGTRLTVV.

The genes are TRBV28 and TRBJ2-7; TRBD1 is a possible D gene (6 bases). CDR1 MDHEN and CDR2 SYDVKM come from the germline V gene. This CDR3 has 14 amino acids. V lost 6 bases to trimming and J lost 12 bases, with 24 bases between them. The CDR3 nucleotides are TGTGCCAGCAGGACATCCACAGGGACCCCTTTTTGGTACTTC. Translating it yields CASRTSTGTPFWYF. The full variable domain, in which reference TRBV28 and TRBJ2-7 provide the parts outside the CDR3, is DVKVTQSSRYLVKRTGEKVFLECVQDMDHENMFWYRQDPGLGLRLIYFSYDVKMKEKGDIPEGYSVSREKKERFSLILESASTNQTSMYLCASRTSTGTPFWYFGPGTRLTVT.

This sequence joins TRBV7-9 and TRBJ2-7; maybe TRBD1 (6 bases). Per the germline V gene, CDR1 is SEHNR and CDR2 is FQNEAQ (reference sequence). V was clipped by 1 base and J by 5 bases, with 12 bases between them. The CDR3 totals 14 residues. The CDR3 DNA follows: TGTGCCAGCAGCTTAGTACAGGGATTAGACGAGCAGTACTTC. Translating it yields CASSLVQGLDEQYF.

V is TRBV4-2 and J is TRBJ2-3; D uncertain. Germline CDR1 is LGHNA and CDR2 is YNFKEQ. V lost 0 bases, J lost 7 bases, and 11 bases lay in between. The CDR3 spans 14 residues. CDR3 nucleotides: TGTGCCAGCAGCCAAGAAATGGTAGACTATACGCAGTATTTT. This gives the protein CASSQEMVDYTQYF.

This sequence joins TRBV29-1 and TRBJ2-5; D gene unclear. Trimming removed 0 bases from V and 5 bases from J, with 16 bases in between. CDR1 is SQVTM, CDR2 ANQGSEA, per germline. The length of the CDR3 is 15 residues. CDR3 bases: TGCAGCGTTGAAGATCGCCAAATTCAAGGGGAGACCCAGTACTTC. Amino acid sequence: CSVEDRQIQGETQYF.